The present T cell receptor (beta chain) was sequenced within a study of beta chain features in type 1 diabetes (dated by TCRdb to the late 2010s). Context from the whole study: Mean age, gender distribution, total cell number and subset yield did not differ between patients and healthy donors. A total of under 140,000,000 sorted cells were examined across all samples, and the number of cells per subset was strongly correlated with RNA yield. The study compared TCRB repertoires of sorted circulating CD4+ T cell subsets between recently diagnosed type 1 diabetes patients and matched healthy donors. Regulatory and stem cell-like memory subsets were obtained from only 8 patients and roughly 8 healthy donors, while naive and central memory subsets were obtained from all 28 donors.

In this sample, this clone turned up a few times. What antigen it recognizes has not been identified. Per-base quality was not reported, and no clone a single base away is much larger than it. From the germline V gene, CDR1 is SNHLY and CDR2 is FYNNEI. The CDR3 contains 13 residues, cysteine and phenylalanine counted. Kept here is only the CDR3 DNA, which spans 39 bases and is read in frame from base 1. V was cut back by 4 bases and J by 5 bases, leaving a gap of 11 bases between them. On the study overall, not on this receptor specifically: At VDJ recombination sites, type 1 diabetes patients had fewer insertions and more deleted nucleotides, which implies abnormalities in thymic rearrangement. Naive, central memory and regulatory TCRB repertoires appeared more similar among patients than among healthy donors. In all four CD4+ subsets, TCRB CDR3 length was moderately but significantly shorter in type 1 diabetes patients. Shorter templates might be favored by PCR, yet because patient and control samples were amplified and corrected together, any such skew would affect both groups equally. Because cDNA was sequenced instead of genomic DNA, activated cells with high expression could be over-represented, although the groups did not differ in activation or CD3 levels. Because small numbers of individuals were included in the HLA sub-analyses, any influence of HLA type on TCRB rearrangement was left unresolved.

The entire isolated RNA was reverse transcribed using the High Capacity cDNA Reverse Transcription Kit, and thus expressed TCRB transcripts were sequenced. Naive, central memory and regulatory T cell samples underwent deep immunoSEQ sequencing, averaging about 3.57 million total reads per sample. Sorted cells were lysed in RLT buffer and RNA was extracted with DNase-treated RNeasy Micro or Mini kits, depending on cell number. Each cell subset was processed on its own to prevent cross-contamination, while patient and healthy donor samples were processed together. TCRB sequences were amplified from cDNA with the immunoSEQ multiplex PCR, producing 87-bp fragments spanning the CDR3 region. Sequencing of the amplicons was performed on the Illumina HiSeq platform. Per the source publication's procedure: PCR bias was computationally corrected using synthetic template baselines, reads within Hamming distance 2 were collapsed, and singletons that could not be merged were discarded. Reads were aligned against IMGT so that V, D and J genes, CDR3 length and insertions or deletions at six rearrangement sites could be assigned. Clonotype counts were normalized to sorted cell number within each subset before computing true diversity and Gini coefficients with the tcR R package. Repertoire sharing was quantified using the overlap coefficient calculated on TCRB nucleotide sequences. Out-of-frame TCRB sequences from naive cells were analyzed to stand in for the pre-selection repertoire. The table comes from immuneACCESS by way of TCRdb, which keeps in-frame sequences with V and J called. Part of the clones is missing from these tables; in studies checked, under half for an unresolved V gene and the rest for unknown reasons. Clone size and the V and J calls come from that table; the DNA yielded D and trimming. This sample gives approximately 360,000 clones in total; around 13% of them show up just once. 0.01% of the sample is taken by the ten largest.

Each donor gave one peripheral blood draw, roughly 120 mL on average, collected into heparinised tubes. Using a panel that included CD45RO, CCR7, CD25, CD127, CD95 and CD27, naive, central memory, regulatory and stem cell-like memory CD4+ T cells were sorted on a BD FACSAria II. All sorted populations exceeded 95% purity. Right away, PBMCs were isolated by Lymphoprep density gradient centrifugation and were stained directly, with no culture step. To minimize batch effects, samples were stained and sorted in pairs, one healthy donor with one patient per experiment. The sequence was collected from a woman aged 18-35 years with type 1 diabetes. The rearrangement combines TRBV2 with TRBJ2-5; D gene: possibly TRBD1, on 6 matching bases. Source material: naive CD4+ T cells from blood. The cell subset or site label on this specimen signifies: true naive CD4+ T cells. In nucleotides, the sequence is TGTGCCAGCAGTGGGGACATAGCGGAGACCCAGTACTTC. Translated, this is CASSGDIAETQYF.